In this sample, the clone carrying this TCR beta chain turned up many times. Using its own MiXCR run on the 5' RACE reads, TCRdb lists one record per CDR3 protein. The sample shows fewer than 350,000 distinct CDR3 sequences, less than 4.5% of them seen only once. These data belong to a study of T cells after yellow fever vaccination. The starting material was PBMCs, obtained on the day of the yellow fever booster vaccination. The TCR comes from a man aged 18 to 35 who received the YFV17D yellow fever vaccine.

CDR3 coding DNA: TGCAGTGCTAGAGAGCAGAGGGTTAACTCTGGGGCCAACGTCCTGACTTTC. It yields the protein CSAREQRVNSGANVLTF. The rearrangement joins TRBV20-1 to TRBJ2-6, with D possibly matching TRBD2 (5 bases). The CDR3 is made up of 17 amino acids. V lost 0 bases to trimming and J lost 0 bases, with 12 bases between them. Per germline, CDR1 DFQATT and CDR2 SNEGSKA (reference sequence).